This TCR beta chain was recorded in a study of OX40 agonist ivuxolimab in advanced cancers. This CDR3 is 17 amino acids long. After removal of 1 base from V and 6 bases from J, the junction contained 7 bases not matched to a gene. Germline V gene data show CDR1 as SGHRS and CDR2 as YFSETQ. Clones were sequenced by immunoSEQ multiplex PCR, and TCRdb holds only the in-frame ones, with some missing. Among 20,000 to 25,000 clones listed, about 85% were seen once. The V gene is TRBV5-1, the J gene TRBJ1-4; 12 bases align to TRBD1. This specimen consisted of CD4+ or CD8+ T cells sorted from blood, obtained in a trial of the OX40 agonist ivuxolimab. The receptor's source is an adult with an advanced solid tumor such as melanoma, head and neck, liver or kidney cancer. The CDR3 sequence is CASSLRGQGAWDEKLFF. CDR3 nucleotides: TGCGCCAGCAGCTTGAGGGGACAGGGGGCGTGGGATGAAAAACTGTTTTTT.